This record covers a single T cell receptor (beta chain). The antigen is not known. One end of the junction fails to match germline, which may point to a read error. Produced via immunoSEQ multiplex PCR; TCRdb's table is partial and in-frame only. The top ten clones hold roughly 0.98% of a sample with some 74,000 clones, approximately 90% of them seen once. The CDR3 runs 14 residues. Germline V lookup: CDR1 SGDLS, CDR2 YYNGEE. This record comes from a study of OX40 agonist ivuxolimab in advanced cancers. Notes on the study in general: Among the lowest levels of clonal expansion were found in partial responders at 0.1-3.0 mg/kg. Expanded clones were, on average, more numerous among CD8+ T cells than CD4+. The authors also found low normalized T-cell clonal expansion in some nonresponders.

On cycle 4 day 1 and cycle 7 day 1, as well as at baseline, blood was sampled. This chain connects TRBV9 to TRBJ1-1, with D possibly matching TRBD1 (5 bases). This specimen was CD4+ or CD8+ T cells sorted from blood, taken in a trial of the OX40 agonist ivuxolimab. The origin of this receptor is an adult with an advanced solid tumor such as melanoma, head and neck, liver or kidney cancer. CDR3 bases: TGTGCCAGCACCGTACAGGACTCGAACACTGAAGCTTTCTTT. Residues: CASTVQDSNTEAFF.